These 10 T cell receptor beta chains were all obtained from the same sample, sequenced in a study of tumor-infiltrating lymphocytes in primary liver carcinoma. cDNA specific to TCR beta was made from roughly 500 ng of total RNA, with a constant-region primer employed for priming. Nested multiplex PCR, run for three rounds with slightly modified ARM-PCR, yielded TCR beta libraries. Each of the first two PCR rounds ran approximately 11 cycles with TRBV1-TRBV30 forward and C-beta reverse primers. One entry per CDR3 protein, called by TCRdb with MiXCR from the multiplex PCR reads. The sample has more than 90,000 distinct CDR3 sequences, about two thirds seen once. The source material, roughly 18-31 mg of unsorted bulk tissue, was used to co-extract RNA and DNA. Sequenced sample: liver tumor tissue from sampling region 2. Subset defined: tumor region T2, inferior pole. The origin of the receptors is a woman aged 55-75 years with primary liver carcinoma and hepatitis B virus infection.

This clonotype appeared a few times. This clone may be a read error of a much larger clone one base away. The V and J genes are TRBV29-1 and TRBJ1-2; possibly TRBD1 for D (5 bases). V lost 8 bases to trimming and J lost 6 bases, with 19 bases between them. Germline V CDR1 and CDR2: SQVTM, ANQGSEA. The CDR3 sequence is 13 residues long. CDR3 nucleotides: TGCAGCACCGGGGAGGGGTTTATTAATGGCTACACCTTC. Residues: CSTGEGFINGYTF.

This chain joins TRBV11-3 and TRBJ2-7, with 7 bases that match TRBD2. Germline loops: CDR1 SGHNT, CDR2 YENEEA. Trimming removed 5 bases from V and 0 bases from J; junction bases left unmatched: 4. There are 14 residues in the CDR3. CDR3 sequence: CASSPAGSSYEQYF. As DNA, the CDR3 is TGTGCCAGCAGCCCAGCGGGGAGCTCCTACGAGCAGTACTTC.

This clonotype came up many times. The gene calls are TRBV7-9 and TRBJ2-5; D gene uncertain. The CDR3 is 16 amino acids. Between the trimmed V and J ends, which lost 3 bases and 1 base, there was a span of 15 bases. Germline CDR1 and CDR2: SEHNR and FQNEAQ (reference sequence). The CDR3: CASSFLGSATQETQYF. The DNA of the CDR3 is TGTGCCAGCAGCTTTTTGGGATCGGCTACCCAAGAGACCCAGTACTTC. The variable domain in full, completed from reference TRBV7-9 and TRBJ2-5, reads DTGVSQNPRHKITKRGQNVTFRCDPISEHNRLYWYRQTLGQGPEFLTYFQNEAQLEKSRLLSDRFSAERPKGSFSTLEIQRTEQGDSAMYLCASSFLGSATQETQYFGPGTRLLVL.

Of note for this clonotype: A much larger clone is a single base away; this may be a read error. The chain couples TRBV12-3 or TRBV12-4 to TRBJ1-1; D ambiguous. CDR3 length equals 13 residues. The CDR3 DNA reads as TGTGCCAGCAGTTTTATGATGAACATTGAAGCTCTCTTT. Translated, it gives CASSFMMNIEALF.

With respect to this clonotype: Compared with germline, one end of the junction differs, possibly owing to a read error. V gene TRBV11-2 combines with J gene TRBJ2-5, with D possibly matching TRBD1 (6 bases). CDR3 length: 14 residues. In germline, CDR1 is SGHAT, CDR2 FQNNGV. CDR3 nucleotides: TGTGCCAGCAGCTTTAGGGGGAGCAAAGAGACCCGGTACTTC. Residues: CASSFRGSKETRYF.

As to this clonotype: Since no conserved phenylalanine or tryptophan closes the CDR3, a read error is the likely cause. The V gene is TRBV28, the J gene TRBJ2-3; either TRBD1 or TRBD2 may supply D (5 bases each). V was shortened by 4 bases and J by 6 bases, with 14 bases between the two germline ends. The CDR3 extends over 14 amino acids. The V gene's germline CDR1 is MDHEN and CDR2 SYDVKM. The CDR3 sequence: CASSYPSWGDTQYL. The CDR3 DNA reads TGTGCCAGCAGTTACCCCAGTTGGGGGGATACGCAGTATCTT.

Notes on this clonotype: The junction departs from the called germline gene at one end, perhaps through a read error. J is TRBJ1-2 and V is TRBV5-1; 7 bases are shared with TRBD1. Germline lookup yields CDR1 SGHRS and CDR2 YFSETQ. The CDR3 has 13 residues. For the CDR3, the DNA is TGCGCCGGCAGCTTACAGGACAGGAAAGACTACACCTTC. Translation gives CAGSLQDRKDYTF.

V is TRBV11-2 and J is TRBJ2-5; 12 bases agree with TRBD2. V shed 6 bases, J shed 5 bases, and the junction held 7 bases outside the gene matches. The CDR3 extends over 15 amino acids. The germline CDR1 and CDR2 sequences are SGHAT and FQNNGV. CDR3 in DNA: TGTGCCAGCAGACCACCCACTAGCGGGAGGGAGACCCAGTACTTC. It encodes CASRPPTSGRETQYF.

Concerning this clonotype: An end of the junction does not agree with germline; a read error may underlie this. This chain joins TRBV6-1 and TRBJ1-5; TRBD1 is a possible D gene (5 bases). The CDR3 covers 15 residues. Germline V CDR1 and CDR2: MNHNS, SASEGT. The CDR3 here is CASSSGALGNQTQHF. CDR3 in DNA: TGTGCCAGCAGCTCCGGGGCTTTGGGCAATCAGACCCAGCATTTT.

The genes are TRBV18 and TRBJ2-5, with a weak D call TRBD1 (6 bases). The CDR3 sequence is 15 residues long. Per the germline V gene, CDR1 is KGHSH and CDR2 is LQKENI. V lost 5 bases and J lost 0, with 13 bases in between. The chain's CDR3 is CASSNNRANQETQYF. The CDR3 bases are TGTGCCAGCTCAAATAACAGGGCCAACCAAGAGACCCAGTACTTC.